This T cell receptor (beta chain) was found in a study of cytomegalovirus exposure and HLA in healthy donors. This CDR3 has 14 residues. The V gene's germline CDR1 is SGHRS and CDR2 YFSETQ. The V and J ends lost 5 bases and 0 bases respectively, with 11 bases between them. Researchers ran the PCR with 60 Vbeta and 13 Jbeta primers. Here immunoSEQ multiplex PCR was the method, and the copy in TCRdb shows in-frame clones only, minus some. The sample comprises approximately 150,000 clones, roughly 86% of which are singletons, and about 3.4% rests with the top ten. Only one count was recorded for this clone.

Sample: PBMCs. This TCR derives from a man between 18 and 29 years old in good health and CMV-seropositive. The chain employs TRBV5-1 and TRBJ1-1; D unclear. CDR3 sequence (DNA): TGCGCCAGCAGGGCGGCACCTTTGAACACTGAAGCTTTCTTT. Amino acids: CASRAAPLNTEAFF.